This T cell receptor beta chain appears in the sequencing data of a study of early T cells in non-severe SARS-CoV-2 infection. Germline V CDR1 and CDR2: LNHDA, SQIVND (reference sequence). This CDR3 has 14 amino acids. J was trimmed by 3 bases and V by 3 bases; bases with no gene match: 3. Separate cDNA molecules each had unique molecular identifiers attached to them. MiXCR was run by TCRdb on the 5' RACE reads, yielding one entry per CDR3 protein. The sample comprises some 66,000 distinct CDR3 sequences, approximately 9% of which are singletons, and 3.2% rests with the top ten. A few counts support this clonotype.

The genes are TRBV19 and TRBJ2-3; the match to TRBD1 covers 7 bases. The receptor was isolated from an adult who was a healthcare worker with PCR-confirmed SARS-CoV-2 infection or an uninfected control (not recorded which). The sample taken for sequencing was whole blood. The CDR3 is CASSMGQSTDTQYF. The CDR3 DNA follows: TGTGCCAGTAGTATGGGACAGAGTACAGATACGCAGTATTTT.